This TCR beta chain stems from a study of sequential checkpoint blockade in melanoma. Background on the study: Arm A got nivolumab then ipilimumab; arm B the reverse, 1:1.

This CDR3 region has 15 residues. Germline V gene sequence: CDR1 MDHEN, CDR2 SYDVKM. Deletions cut 5 bases from V and 2 bases from J, with 15 bases between. TCRdb keeps only in-frame clones here, not all; method: immunoSEQ multiplex PCR. The sample gives roughly 20,000 clones, around two thirds of which show up once; approximately 12% is in the top ten. Treatment specified: randomized to nivolumab then ipilimumab (arm A) or the reverse (arm B). Live CD3+CD8+ CD19− CD56− cells were sorted from PBMCs. The receptor was isolated from a human donor with melanoma. Sample: CD8+ T cells sorted from blood (inferred from file names), taken from a patient given nivolumab and ipilimumab in sequence. The rearrangement uses TRBV28 and TRBJ2-5, with D possibly matching TRBD2 (5 bases). Here the CDR3 DNA reads TGTGCCAGCAGTGGGGTCCGGGAAAGACAAGAGACCCAGTACTTC. This translates into CASSGVRERQETQYF.